Each of the 10 T cell receptor beta chains below was sequenced from the same sample in a study of CD8+ T cells in alopecia areata. In each case, RNA was isolated and then reverse transcribed into cDNA as the sequencing template. Profiling relied on immunoSEQ multiplex PCR, and the TCRdb table lists in-frame clones only, not all of them. This table has about 69,000 clones, roughly 60% appearing once. This sample comprised CD8+ T cells sorted from blood, obtained at week 0. The origin of the receptors is a human donor with alopecia areata.

This clone was counted a few times. The chain recombines TRBV6-5 with TRBJ2-1; maybe TRBD2 (5 bases). CDR3 length: 15 residues. V lost 2 bases and J lost 8, with 16 bases in between. Per the germline V gene, CDR1 is MNHEY and CDR2 is SVGAGI. The CDR3 spells CASSYIPTGGDEQFF. CDR3 nucleotide sequence: TGTGCCAGCAGTTACATCCCCACCGGAGGCGATGAGCAGTTCTTC.

V is TRBV5-1 and J is TRBJ2-1; D possibly corresponds to TRBD1 (6 bases). This CDR3 is built from 14 residues. The V end lost 4 bases, the J end lost 9 bases, and 17 bases lay between the germline ends. Germline CDR1 reads SGHRS; CDR2 reads YFSETQ. CDR3 protein: CASSLRELGGEQFF. The DNA for the CDR3 is TGCGCCAGCAGCCTAAGAGAACTAGGGGGTGAGCAGTTCTTC.

This rearrangement joins TRBV29-1 to TRBJ1-6; D is uncertain. This CDR3 is 13 amino acids long. V lost 6 bases to trimming and J lost 11 bases, with 17 bases between them. In germline, CDR1 is SQVTM, CDR2 ANQGSEA. Here the CDR3 reads CSVPLSPLTPLHF. The CDR3 DNA reads as TGCAGCGTCCCCCTTTCCCCCCTGACACCCCTCCACTTT. Full variable domain (missing parts from reference TRBV29-1 and TRBJ1-6): SAVISQKPSRDICQRGTSLTIQCQVDSQVTMMFWYRQQPGQSLTLIATANQGSEATYESGFVIDKFPISRPNLTFSTLTVSNMSPEDSSIYLCSVPLSPLTPLHFGNGTRLTVT.

The chain has TRBV5-1 and TRBJ2-1; 9 bases are shared with TRBD1. J lost 8 bases, V lost 2 bases, and 8 bases had no gene match. The CDR3 sequence is 15 residues long. Germline V lookup: CDR1 SGHRS, CDR2 YFSETQ. The CDR3 protein is CASSFTGTGPHEQFF. CDR3 nucleotide sequence: TGCGCCAGCAGCTTCACCGGGACAGGGCCCCATGAGCAGTTCTTC.

The V call is TRBV28, the J call TRBJ2-3; tentative D call: TRBD1 (6 bases). Germline V gives CDR1 MDHEN, CDR2 SYDVKM. The CDR3 is 16 residues long. Trimming removed 3 bases from V and 0 bases from J, with 13 bases in between. This chain's CDR3 is CASSFGQLTSTDTQYF. CDR3 coding DNA: TGTGCCAGCAGTTTCGGACAGCTAACTAGCACAGATACGCAGTATTTT.

This clone appeared a few times. V usage is TRBV29-1 and J usage is TRBJ2-2, with 8 positions matching TRBD1. The CDR3 extends over 13 amino acids. The junction had 2 bases not matched to a gene; V was cut back by 5 bases and J by 3 bases. Per germline, CDR1 SQVTM and CDR2 ANQGSEA. The CDR3 loop is CSVLQGDTGELFF. The DNA for the CDR3 is TGCAGCGTTCTACAGGGGGACACCGGGGAGCTGTTTTTT.

The rearrangement uses TRBV27 and TRBJ1-2; D unclear. The germline gives CDR1 MNHEY, CDR2 SMNVEV (reference sequence). The CDR3 is made up of 14 amino acids. Trimming shortened V by 2 bases and J by 5 bases, and 12 bases separated the two germline ends. The chain's CDR3 is CASSLKRGPYGYTF. For the CDR3, the DNA is TGTGCCAGCAGTTTAAAACGTGGGCCATATGGCTACACCTTC.

The chain uses TRBV9 and TRBJ1-1; possibly TRBD1 for D (5 bases). Germline V gene sequence: CDR1 SGDLS, CDR2 YYNGEE. Trimming cost V 2 bases and J 3 bases, with 14 bases left between them. The CDR3 covers 15 residues. For the CDR3, the DNA is TGTGCCAGCAGCGTCGTGGGGGTACTGGACACTGAAGCTTTCTTT. Translating it yields CASSVVGVLDTEAFF.

This clone has just a few counts. The gene calls are TRBV15 and TRBJ2-1; D is undetermined. This CDR3 comprises 12 residues. The V end lost 0 bases, the J end lost 7 bases, and 4 bases lay between the germline ends. Germline V lookup: CDR1 LNHNV, CDR2 YYDKDF (reference sequence). The CDR3 DNA follows: TGTGCCACCAGCAGAGATTGGAATGAGCAGTTCTTC. This codes for CATSRDWNEQFF. The variable domain in full, completed from reference TRBV15 and TRBJ2-1, reads DAMVIQNPRYQVTQFGKPVTLSCSQTLNHNVMYWYQQKSSQAPKLLFHYYDKDFNNEADTPDNFQSRRPNTSFCFLDIRSPGLGDTAMYLCATSRDWNEQFFGPGTRLTVL.

This clone was recorded only once. The chain uses TRBV6-6 and TRBJ1-2, with a weak D call TRBD1 (5 bases). The CDR3 runs to 13 residues. V shed 7 bases and J shed 4 bases, with 13 bases lying between them. CDR1 is MNHNY, CDR2 SVGAGI, per germline (reference sequence). The CDR3 sequence is CASTSRGVYGYTF. The DNA of the CDR3 is TGTGCCAGCACCTCACGAGGGGTCTATGGCTACACCTTC.